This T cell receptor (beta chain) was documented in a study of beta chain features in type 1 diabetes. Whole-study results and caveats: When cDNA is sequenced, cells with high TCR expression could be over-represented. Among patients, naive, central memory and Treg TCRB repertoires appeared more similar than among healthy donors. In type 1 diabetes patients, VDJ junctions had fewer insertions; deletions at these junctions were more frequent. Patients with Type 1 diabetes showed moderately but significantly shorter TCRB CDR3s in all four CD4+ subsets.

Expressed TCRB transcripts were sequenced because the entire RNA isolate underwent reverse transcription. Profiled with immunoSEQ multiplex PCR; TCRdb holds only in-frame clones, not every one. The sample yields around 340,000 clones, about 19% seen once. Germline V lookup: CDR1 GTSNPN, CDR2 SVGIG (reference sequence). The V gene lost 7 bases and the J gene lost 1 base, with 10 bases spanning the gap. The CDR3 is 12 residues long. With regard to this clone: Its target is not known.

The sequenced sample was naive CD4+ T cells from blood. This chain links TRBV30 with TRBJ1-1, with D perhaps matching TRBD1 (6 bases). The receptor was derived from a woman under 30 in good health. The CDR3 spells CASGQPNTEAFF. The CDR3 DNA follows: TGTGCCTCCGGACAGCCGAACACTGAAGCTTTCTTT.